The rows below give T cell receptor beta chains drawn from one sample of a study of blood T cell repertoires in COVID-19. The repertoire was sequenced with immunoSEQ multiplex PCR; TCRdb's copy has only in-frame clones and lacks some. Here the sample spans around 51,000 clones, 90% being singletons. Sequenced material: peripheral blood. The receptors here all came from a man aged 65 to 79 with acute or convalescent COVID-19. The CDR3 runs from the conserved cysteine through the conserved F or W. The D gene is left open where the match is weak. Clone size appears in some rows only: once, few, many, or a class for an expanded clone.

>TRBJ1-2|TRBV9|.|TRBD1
CASSPRGQANYGYTF
TGTGCCAGCAGCCCCCGAGGACAGGCAAACTATGGCTACACCTTC
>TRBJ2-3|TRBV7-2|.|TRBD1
CASSRRDRGFGTDTQYF
TGTGCCAGCAGTCGGCGGGACAGGGGATTCGGCACAGATACGCAGTATTTT
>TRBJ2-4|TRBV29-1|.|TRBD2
CSATWTRAGVPSGAKNIQYF
TGCAGCGCCACATGGACTAGAGCGGGGGTCCCAAGCGGGGCCAAAAACATTCAGTACTTC
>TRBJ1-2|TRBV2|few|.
CASFGGFSGGYTF
TGTGCCAGCTTTGGGGGGTTCTCCGGAGGCTACACCTTC
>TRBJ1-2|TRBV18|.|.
CASSPGRGYGYTF
TGTGCCAGCTCACCGGGCAGGGGCTATGGCTACACCTTC
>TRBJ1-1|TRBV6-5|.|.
CASSYEGNTEAFF
TGTGCCAGCAGTTACGAGGGGAACACTGAAGCTTTCTTT
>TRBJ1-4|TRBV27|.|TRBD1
CASSGGQLNEKLFF
TGTGCCAGCAGCGGGGGACAGTTAAATGAAAAACTGTTTTTT
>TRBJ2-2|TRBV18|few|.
CASSTGQNTGELFF
TGTGCCAGCTCAACAGGACAGAACACCGGGGAGCTGTTTTTT
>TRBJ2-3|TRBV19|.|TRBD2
CASSWGLAGGTDTQYF
TGTGCCAGTAGTTGGGGACTAGCGGGGGGCACAGATACGCAGTATTTT
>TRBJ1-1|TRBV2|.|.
CASSDREFSEAFF
TGTGCCAGCAGTGACAGGGAATTTTCTGAAGCTTTCTTT
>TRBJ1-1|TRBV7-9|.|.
CASSLAGGFGPEAFF
TGTGCCAGCAGCTTAGCGGGCGGGTTCGGCCCTGAAGCTTTCTTT
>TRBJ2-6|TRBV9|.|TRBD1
CASSVAEPKRTGPPSGANVLTF
TGTGCCAGCAGCGTAGCGGAGCCCAAAAGGACAGGGCCCCCCTCTGGGGCCAACGTCCTGACTTTC
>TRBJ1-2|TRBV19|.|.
CASSTSSGRVHYGYTF
TGTGCCAGTAGTACATCTTCGGGAAGGGTTCACTATGGCTACACCTTC
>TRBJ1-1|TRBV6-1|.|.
CASSEIGGARTEAFF
TGTGCCAGCAGTGAAATCGGAGGGGCCCGGACTGAAGCTTTCTTT
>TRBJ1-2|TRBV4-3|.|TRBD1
CASSQRDSRGYGYTF
TGCGCCAGCAGCCAACGGGACAGTCGTGGCTATGGCTACACCTTC
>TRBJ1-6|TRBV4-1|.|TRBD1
CASSRLPGQNNSPLHF
TGCGCCAGCAGCCGACTACCGGGACAGAATAATTCACCCCTCCACTTT
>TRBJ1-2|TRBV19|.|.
CASSIDGYGYTF
TGTGCCAGTAGTATAGACGGCTATGGCTACACCTTC
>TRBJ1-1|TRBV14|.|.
CASSHIGRGMMNTEAFF
TGTGCCAGCAGCCATATAGGCAGGGGTATGATGAACACTGAAGCTTTCTTT
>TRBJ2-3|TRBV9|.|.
CASSVLGHTDTQYF
TGTGCCAGCAGCGTACTCGGTCACACAGATACGCAGTATTTT
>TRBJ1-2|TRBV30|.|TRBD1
CAWRGSGTVYGYTF
TGTGCCTGGAGGGGTTCCGGGACAGTGTATGGCTACACCTTC
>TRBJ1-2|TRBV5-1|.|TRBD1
CASSLGGQGSNYGYTF
TGCGCCAGCAGCTTGGGTGGACAGGGTTCTAACTATGGCTACACCTTC
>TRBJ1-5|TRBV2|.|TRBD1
CASSFVGQANQPQHF
TGTGCCAGCAGTTTCGTGGGACAGGCTAATCAGCCCCAGCATTTT
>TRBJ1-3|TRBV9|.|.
CASSAGTRGNTIYF
TGTGCCAGCAGCGCCGGGACAAGGGGAAACACCATATATTTT
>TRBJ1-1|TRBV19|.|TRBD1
CASSIGTATNTEAFF
TGTGCCAGTAGTATCGGGACAGCGACGAACACTGAAGCTTTCTTT
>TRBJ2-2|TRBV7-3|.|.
CASSLTRSGKDTGELFF
TGTGCCAGCAGCTTAACTCGGTCGGGAAAGGACACCGGGGAGCTGTTTTTT
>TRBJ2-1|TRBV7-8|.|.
CASSLATMSEQFF
TGTGCCAGCAGCTTAGCCACTATGAGTGAGCAGTTCTTC
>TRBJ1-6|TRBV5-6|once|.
CASSPGGAPMRSPLHF
TGTGCCAGCAGCCCGGGAGGCGCCCCTATGAGGTCACCCCTCCACTTT
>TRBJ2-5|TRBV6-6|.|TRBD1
CASSKLDRAIQETQYF
TGTGCCAGCAGTAAACTGGACAGGGCTATCCAAGAGACCCAGTACTTC
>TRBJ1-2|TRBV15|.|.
CATSTPVGGRGNYGYTF
TGTGCCACCAGCACCCCGGTGGGGGGTAGGGGTAACTATGGCTACACCTTC
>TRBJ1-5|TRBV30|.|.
CAWSPGHGNQPQHF
TGTGCCTGGAGTCCGGGACATGGCAATCAGCCCCAGCATTTT
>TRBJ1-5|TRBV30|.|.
CAWSRVGEGNQPQHF
TGTGCCTGGAGCCGAGTAGGGGAGGGCAATCAGCCCCAGCATTTT
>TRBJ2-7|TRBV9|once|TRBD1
CASSATGGGYEQYF
TGTGCCAGCAGCGCGACAGGGGGTGGCTACGAGCAGTACTTC
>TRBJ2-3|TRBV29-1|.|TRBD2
CSVVGGGVDTQYF
TGCAGCGTTGTTGGCGGGGGAGTAGATACGCAGTATTTT
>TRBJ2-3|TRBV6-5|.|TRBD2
CASSLAGSTDTQYF
TGTGCCAGCAGCCTAGCGGGGTCCACAGATACGCAGTATTTT
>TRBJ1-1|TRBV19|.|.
CASSMRVYRAGDTEAFF
TGTGCCAGTAGTATGAGGGTTTACAGGGCCGGAGACACTGAAGCTTTCTTT
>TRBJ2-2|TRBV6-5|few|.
CASSYSTTRGSGELFF
TGTGCCAGCAGTTACTCGACAACCAGGGGCTCCGGGGAGCTGTTTTTT
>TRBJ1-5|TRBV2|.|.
CASSDDRISNQPQHF
TGTGCCAGCAGTGACGACAGAATTAGCAATCAGCCCCAGCATTTT
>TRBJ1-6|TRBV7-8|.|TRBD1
CASSLVGRGTVGRYNSPLHF
TGTGCCAGCAGCTTAGTTGGTAGGGGGACAGTCGGAAGGTATAATTCACCCCTCCACTTT
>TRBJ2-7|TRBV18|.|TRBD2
CASSLPLTSGDYEQYF
TGTGCCAGCTCACTCCCCCTGACTAGCGGGGACTACGAGCAGTACTTC
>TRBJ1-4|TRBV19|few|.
CASSMGAGVANEKLFF
TGTGCCAGTAGTATGGGTGCAGGGGTGGCTAATGAAAAACTGTTTTTT
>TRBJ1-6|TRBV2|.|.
CASTLLQGLGSPLHF
TGTGCCAGCACCCTTCTACAGGGTTTGGGGTCACCCCTCCACTTT
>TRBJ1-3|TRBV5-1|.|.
CASSLGGDSSNTIYF
TGCGCCAGCAGCTTGGGTGGGGACTCATCAAACACCATATATTTT
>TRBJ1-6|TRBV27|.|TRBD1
CASSPDRTGPELSPLHF
TGTGCCAGCAGTCCCGATCGGACAGGCCCCGAATTGTCACCCCTCCACTTT